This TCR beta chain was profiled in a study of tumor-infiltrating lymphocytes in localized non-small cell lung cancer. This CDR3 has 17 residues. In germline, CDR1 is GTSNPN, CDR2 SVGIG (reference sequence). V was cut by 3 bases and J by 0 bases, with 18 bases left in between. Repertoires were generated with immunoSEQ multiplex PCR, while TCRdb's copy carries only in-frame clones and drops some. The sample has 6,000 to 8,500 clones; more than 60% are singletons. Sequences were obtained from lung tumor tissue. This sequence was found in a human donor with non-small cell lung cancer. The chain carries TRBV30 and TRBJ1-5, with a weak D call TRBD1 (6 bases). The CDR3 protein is CAWSPQGGVVSNQPQHF. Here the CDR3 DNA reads TGTGCCTGGAGCCCACAAGGGGGGGTGGTTAGCAATCAGCCCCAGCATTTT.